The 28 T cell receptor beta chains below were found in one sample sequenced in a study of neurological immune-mediated disorders. One entry per CDR3 protein, called by TCRdb with MiXCR from the 5' RACE reads. The sample has around 44,000 distinct CDR3 sequences; around 2.5% are singletons. The specimen sequenced was PBMCs. The receptors derive from a man younger than 45 with multiple sclerosis.

In this sample, this clonotype turned up many times. The V and J genes are TRBV12-3 or TRBV12-4 and TRBJ1-5; D is unclear. Trimming took 1 base from V and 1 from J, leaving 11 bases between them. The CDR3 has 16 amino acids. CDR3 nucleotides: TGTGCCAGCAGTTTAGACGCACTCGGGAGCAATCAGCCCCAGCATTTT. Translation: CASSLDALGSNQPQHF.

This clonotype has only a few counts. V is TRBV5-1 and J is TRBJ2-7, with D uncertain. Germline CDR1 reads SGHRS; CDR2 reads YFSETQ. The V gene lost 0 bases and the J gene lost 4 bases, with 8 bases spanning the gap. The CDR3 contains 13 residues. The chain's CDR3 is CASSLDRVYEQYF. CDR3 DNA sequence: TGCGCCAGCAGCTTGGATAGGGTGTACGAGCAGTACTTC.

The sample holds many counts of this clonotype. CDR3 in amino acids: CASSPGTSGETQYF. The CDR3 coding sequence is TGCGCCAGCAGTCCTGGGACTAGCGGGGAGACCCAGTACTTC. The J gene is TRBJ2-5, the V gene TRBV4-1; 12 nucleotides agree with TRBD2. This CDR3 region has 14 residues. Trimming at V came to 6 bases and at J to 5 bases, leaving 4 bases not matched to a gene. Germline CDR1 MGHRA, CDR2 YSYEKL.

This clonotype was observed many times. The chain combines TRBV20-1 with TRBJ1-5; perhaps TRBD1 as D (5 bases). Germline V gene sequence: CDR1 DFQATT, CDR2 SNEGSKA (reference sequence). This CDR3 has 13 residues. Between the trimmed V and J ends, which lost 0 bases and 6 bases, there was a span of 9 bases. CDR3 in DNA: TGCAGTGCTAGAGAGGACGGGACTCAGCCCCAGCATTTT. Translation gives CSAREDGTQPQHF.

This clonotype was observed many times. This chain connects TRBV29-1 to TRBJ2-2; D unresolved. CDR1 is SQVTM and CDR2 is ANQGSEA in the germline V gene. Trimming took 5 bases from V and 6 from J, leaving 10 bases between them. The CDR3 runs 12 residues. CDR3 sequence reads: CSVLPVSGELFF. The CDR3 DNA reads as TGCAGCGTTCTACCTGTTTCCGGGGAGCTGTTTTTT.

Ten or more counts support this clonotype. As DNA, the CDR3 is TGTGCCAGCAGACCTGGACAGGGGAACACTGAAGCTTTCTTT. Residues: CASRPGQGNTEAFF. The rearrangement links TRBV12-3 or TRBV12-4 to TRBJ1-1; 8 bases map to TRBD1. Trimming at V came to 6 bases and at J to 1 base, leaving 4 bases not matched to a gene. The CDR3 has 14 residues.

Ten or more counts support this clonotype. The V call is TRBV5-6, the J call TRBJ2-3; the D gene is possibly TRBD2 (5 bases). The germline V gene has CDR1 SGHDT and CDR2 YYEEEE. Trimming removed 0 bases from V and 2 bases from J, with 13 bases in between. The CDR3 runs 16 residues. The CDR3 DNA is TGTGCCAGCAGCTTGGGCCGGCTAGCCTACACAGATACGCAGTATTTT. Translated: CASSLGRLAYTDTQYF.

This clonotype was counted many times. V is TRBV7-9 and J is TRBJ2-7; 10 nucleotides match TRBD1. The CDR3 extends over 16 amino acids. With 4 bases clipped from V and 2 bases from J, the junction kept 8 bases outside the gene matches. From germline, CDR1 is SEHNR and CDR2 FQNEAQ (reference sequence). CDR3 region: CASSSVRDRGPYEQYF. As DNA, the CDR3 is TGTGCCAGCAGCTCCGTAAGGGACAGGGGACCCTACGAGCAGTACTTC.

This clonotype was detected many times. The rearrangement uses TRBV15 and TRBJ2-5; the D gene is possibly TRBD1 (5 bases). V was cut by 0 bases and J by 3 bases, with 8 bases left in between. The CDR3 extends over 14 amino acids. Germline loops: CDR1 LNHNV, CDR2 YYDKDF (reference sequence). This chain's CDR3 is CATSRDRAEETQYF. Here the CDR3 DNA reads TGTGCCACCAGCAGAGACAGGGCTGAAGAGACCCAGTACTTC.

This clonotype was observed at least ten times. The chain combines TRBV5-5 with TRBJ2-1, with D unresolved. Per the germline V gene, CDR1 is SGHKS and CDR2 is YYEKEE (reference sequence). V was shortened by 1 base and J by 0 bases, with 8 bases between the two germline ends. This CDR3 is 15 amino acids long. In nucleotides, the CDR3 is TGTGCCAGCAGCTTGATCGCCAGCTCCTACAATGAGCAGTTCTTC. It yields the protein CASSLIASSYNEQFF.

This clonotype showed up many times. The rearrangement links TRBV7-2 to TRBJ1-1, with 8 bases matching TRBD1. V lost 6 bases and J lost 4; bases outside the gene matches: 4. The CDR3 has 13 residues. Germline values: CDR1 SGHTA, CDR2 FQGNSA. As DNA, the CDR3 is TGTGCCAGCAGACAGGGGGGCCGCACTGAAGCTTTCTTT. Residues: CASRQGGRTEAFF.

At least ten counts were recorded for this clonotype. This chain uses TRBV18 with TRBJ1-6, with D unresolved. The CDR3 covers 15 residues. The germline V gene has CDR1 KGHSH and CDR2 LQKENI. Trimming removed 5 bases at V and 0 bases at J, with 8 bases between. The CDR3 DNA is TGTGCCAGCTCAGGGGTGAGCTCCTATAATTCACCCCTCCACTTT. Its protein is CASSGVSSYNSPLHF.

This clonotype was counted ten times or more. This chain connects TRBV20-1 to TRBJ2-3; 7 bases are a match to TRBD2. The ends lost 5 bases at V and 0 bases at J; junction bases unmatched: 8. CDR1 DFQATT and CDR2 SNEGSKA come from the germline V gene (reference sequence). The CDR3 totals 15 residues. The CDR3 here is CSAPSGASSTDTQYF. The CDR3 nucleotides are TGCAGTGCTCCAAGCGGGGCCTCTAGCACAGATACGCAGTATTTT.

The chain links TRBV10-3 to TRBJ2-1; D unresolved. Trimming removed 3 bases at V and 6 bases at J, with 12 bases between. CDR3 length: 14 residues. Germline-derived CDR1 and CDR2 are ENHRY and SYGVKD. CDR3 protein: CAISDLGASNEQFF. The CDR3 nucleotides are TGTGCCATCAGTGACCTCGGCGCCTCCAATGAGCAGTTCTTC.

This clonotype showed up many times. The rearrangement uses TRBV14 and TRBJ2-2, with D possibly being TRBD1 or TRBD2 (5 bases each). The CDR3 loop spans 13 amino acids. Trimming removed 4 bases from V and 7 bases from J, with 10 bases in between. Germline V gene sequence: CDR1 SGHDN, CDR2 FVKESK. The CDR3 here is CASSRDLDGELFF. The CDR3 coding sequence is TGTGCCAGCAGCCGGGACCTAGACGGGGAGCTGTTTTTT.

This clonotype is labeled as medium-sized. A clone one base away is much larger, so this may be a read error. The CDR3 carries no conserved terminal phenylalanine or tryptophan, so it likely arises from a read error. The chain couples TRBV7-9 to TRBJ2-1; tentative D call: TRBD2 (6 bases). This CDR3 region has 15 residues. Between the trimmed V and J ends, which lost 4 bases and 0 bases, there was a span of 10 bases. Germline CDR1 is SEHNR and CDR2 is FQNEAQ (reference sequence). DNA of the CDR3: TGTGCCAGCAGCTCCCGGGAGAGCTCCTACAATGAGCAGTTCTGC. This encodes CASSSRESSYNEQFC.

This clonotype was seen repeatedly, ten times or more. The CDR3 sequence is CASSSTPPTGEQYF. The DNA of the CDR3 is TGTGCCAGCAGTTCCACCCCTCCGACCGGGGAGCAGTACTTC. The chain links TRBV27 to TRBJ2-7; D is uncertain. Germline CDR1 MNHEY, CDR2 SMNVEV (reference sequence). The CDR3 is made up of 14 amino acids. V shed 4 bases and J shed 7 bases, with 17 bases lying between them.

This clonotype was counted many times. This chain connects TRBV5-1 to TRBJ2-3; D unclear. Trimming removed 0 bases at V and 4 bases at J, with 3 bases between. Germline V gene lookup returns CDR1 SGHRS and CDR2 YFSETQ. The CDR3 loop spans 12 amino acids. The CDR3 bases are TGCGCCAGCAGCTTGGTGTCAGATACGCAGTATTTT. This gives the protein CASSLVSDTQYF.

This clonotype occurred many times. The chain joins TRBV4-1 to TRBJ2-1, with 7 bases fitting TRBD1. Trimming at V came to 2 bases and at J to 7 bases, leaving 8 bases not matched to a gene. CDR3 length: 15 residues. The germline V gene has CDR1 MGHRA and CDR2 YSYEKL. CDR3 coding DNA: TGCGCCAGCAGCCAACCCTACGACAGGGTGAATGAGCAGTTCTTC. It encodes CASSQPYDRVNEQFF.

In this sample, this clonotype turned up many times. The rearrangement links TRBV14 to TRBJ1-1; TRBD1 agrees at 7 bases. Germline CDR1 SGHDN, CDR2 FVKESK. The CDR3 is 17 residues long. J gave up 4 bases and V 0 bases, and 11 bases lay outside the gene matches. The CDR3 DNA follows: TGTGCCAGCAGCCAAGATAAAGGGGGCCCTCTTATCACTGAAGCTTTCTTT. Translated: CASSQDKGGPLITEAFF.

This clonotype was detected many times. The chain joins TRBV20-1 to TRBJ1-1; D is perhaps TRBD1 (6 bases). Germline V CDR1 and CDR2: DFQATT, SNEGSKA (reference sequence). Trimming removed 5 bases from V and 3 bases from J, with 10 bases in between. There are 12 residues in the CDR3. CDR3 residues: CSALGGDTEAFF. DNA of the CDR3: TGCAGTGCTTTAGGGGGGGACACTGAAGCTTTCTTT.

This clonotype was recorded many times. The chain is built from TRBV7-2 and TRBJ2-7; 13 positions agree with TRBD2. The CDR3 loop spans 15 amino acids. Germline V gives CDR1 SGHTA, CDR2 FQGNSA. The V and J ends lost 4 bases and 4 bases, in that order; junction bases with no gene match: 4. The CDR3 reads CASSSRTSGSYEQYF. The CDR3 DNA sequence: TGTGCCAGCAGCTCAAGGACTAGCGGGAGTTACGAGCAGTACTTC.

This clonotype has ten or more counts. The CDR3 DNA is TGTGCCAGCAGACTAGCGGGAGAGATCTACAATGAGCAGTTCTTC. Amino acid sequence: CASRLAGEIYNEQFF. The chain carries TRBV28 and TRBJ2-1; TRBD2 aligns across 11 bases. V shed 6 bases, J shed 3 bases, and the junction held 4 bases outside the gene matches. This CDR3 region has 15 residues. Germline assignment: CDR1 MDHEN and CDR2 SYDVKM.

This clonotype was recorded a few times. V usage is TRBV5-1 and J usage is TRBJ1-4; D gene uncertain. The CDR3 length is 15 residues. Germline assignment: CDR1 SGHRS and CDR2 YFSETQ. V gave up 4 bases and J gave up 0 bases, with 10 bases separating them. Here the CDR3 DNA reads TGCGCCAGCAGCCGGCGGGGAACAACTAATGAAAAACTGTTTTTT. It codes for CASSRRGTTNEKLFF.

This clonotype has a count of ten or more. The gene calls are TRBV5-1 and TRBJ2-3; the D is unclear. Germline CDR1 SGHRS, CDR2 YFSETQ. CDR3 length equals 20 residues. V shed 0 bases and J shed 4 bases, with 27 bases lying between them. CDR3 loop: CASSLVDKIGGPTLPDTQYF. The CDR3 region has the DNA TGCGCCAGCAGCTTGGTTGATAAGATTGGTGGCCCGACCCTCCCAGATACGCAGTATTTT.

This clonotype was seen only a few times. This chain connects TRBV7-6 to TRBJ2-3, with 7 bases lining up with TRBD1. The CDR3 loop spans 15 amino acids. J lost 2 bases, V lost 5 bases, and 7 bases had no gene match. The germline V gene encodes CDR1 SGHVS and CDR2 FNYEAQ. The CDR3 DNA reads TGTGCCAGCAGCCCCGGGACAGACTACACAGATACGCAGTATTTT. Its translation is CASSPGTDYTDTQYF.

This clonotype came up many times. This chain uses TRBV20-1 with TRBJ2-7, with TRBD1 as a possible D gene (5 bases). CDR3 length: 13 residues. Germline V gives CDR1 DFQATT, CDR2 SNEGSKA (reference sequence). The germline V and J ends were trimmed by 3 bases and 0 bases, with 9 bases remaining between them. As DNA, the CDR3 is TGCAGTGCTAGCAGGGCCACCTCCTACGAGCAGTACTTC. As protein: CSASRATSYEQYF.

There are many counts of this clonotype. The V gene is TRBV15, the J gene TRBJ2-2; D is unclear. Per the germline V gene, CDR1 is LNHNV and CDR2 is YYDKDF (reference sequence). The CDR3 spans 11 residues. Trimming took off 9 bases at V and 8 bases at J, with 10 bases between the two ends. CDR3 DNA: TGTGCCACTGGAAAATGGGGGGAGCTGTTTTTT. This gives the protein CATGKWGELFF. Full variable domain (missing parts from reference TRBV15 and TRBJ2-2): DAMVIQNPRYQVTQFGKPVTLSCSQTLNHNVMYWYQQKSSQAPKLLFHYYDKDFNNEADTPDNFQSRRPNTSFCFLDIRSPGLGDTAMYLCATGKWGELFFGEGSRLTVL.